This T cell receptor beta chain was observed in a study of shared clonotypes between healthy human individuals. Comments on this clone: What it binds is not known.

Clones were read by immunoSEQ multiplex PCR, and TCRdb kept only the in-frame ones, dropping some. The sample holds under 1,100,000 clones, roughly 74% seen once. Study-wide results and caveats: Even with large depth, rarefaction showed that sorted-subset sequencing was incomplete.

Donors were healthy HIV-negative adults without recent acute infections or vaccinations. The donors, all of them Caucasian adults, lived in Nashville, Tennessee. This receptor was obtained from a man younger than 35 in good health. Some clones in this sample may be carry-over from other donors' samples. Specimen: memory CD4+ T cells from PBMCs. Subset reported: CD45RA-negative fraction.

CDR3 DNA sequence: TGTGCCAGTAGTATAAAGGGCGGACAGGGCATAAACATTCAGTACTTC. Translated, it gives CASSIKGGQGINIQYF. The chain employs TRBV19 and TRBJ2-4; 8 bases are a match to TRBD1. Germline trimming cut 2 bases from V and 6 bases from J; bases unmatched to any gene: 9. The CDR3 spans 16 residues. Germline CDR1 LNHDA, CDR2 SQIVND (reference sequence).